This T cell receptor (beta chain) emerged from a study of blood T cell repertoires in COVID-19. Sequenced by immunoSEQ multiplex PCR; TCRdb stores in-frame clones only, minus some. The sample carries about 170,000 clones, approximately 86% recorded once. CDR1 and CDR2 (germline): PRHDT, FYEKMQ (reference sequence). The V gene lost 0 bases and the J gene lost 13 bases, with 12 bases spanning the gap. This CDR3 region has 12 residues. The chain uses TRBV13 and TRBJ1-2, with D hard to call. Specimen: peripheral blood. The sequence came from an elderly woman with COVID-19, enrolled during active disease. DNA for the CDR3: TGTGCCAGCAGCTTAGGCCCAGGAACGGCCACCTTC. Translated: CASSLGPGTATF.